A single sample is the source of the 24 T cell receptor beta chains below, sequenced in a study of blood T cell repertoires in COVID-19. Repertoires were generated with immunoSEQ multiplex PCR, while TCRdb's copy carries only in-frame clones and drops some. Among 40,000 to 55,000 clones listed, roughly 90% were seen once. Sequencing input: peripheral blood. The source of these receptors is a human donor in a cohort sampled during active COVID-19.

This CDR3 reads CAISAGLAATSNEQFF. The CDR3 coding sequence is TGTGCCATCAGCGCCGGACTAGCGGCAACTTCAAATGAGCAGTTCTTC. The chain recombines TRBV10-3 with TRBJ2-1; 10 bases agree with TRBD2. J was trimmed by 7 bases and V by 6 bases; bases with no gene match: 12. CDR1 and CDR2 from the germline V gene are ENHRY and SYGVKD. The CDR3 has 16 residues.

J is TRBJ2-7 and V is TRBV3-1 (or the pseudogene TRBV3-2), with D perhaps TRBD2 (6 bases). The V gene lost 4 bases and the J gene lost 7 bases, with 14 bases spanning the gap. Germline assignment: CDR1 LGHDT and CDR2 YNNKEL (reference sequence). This CDR3 has 13 amino acids. CDR3 protein: CASSRGYGGEQYF. CDR3 in DNA: TGTGCCAGCAGCCGTGGATACGGGGGAGAGCAGTACTTC.

This chain links TRBV5-1 with TRBJ2-1; the match to TRBD2 covers 8 bases. CDR1 is SGHRS, CDR2 YFSETQ, per germline. V gave up 2 bases and J gave up 0 bases; unmatched junction bases: 4. The CDR3 loop spans 16 amino acids. The chain's CDR3 is CASSLAGASSYNEQFF. CDR3 DNA sequence: TGCGCCAGCAGCTTAGCGGGGGCGAGCTCCTACAATGAGCAGTTCTTC.

The chain combines TRBV6-2 or TRBV6-3 with TRBJ2-3; 15 positions agree with TRBD2. The CDR3 runs 18 residues. The V segment lost 2 bases and the J segment 5 bases; nucleotides outside the gene matches: 8. Germline CDR1 is MNHEY and CDR2 is SVGEGT. The CDR3 sequence: CASSYPDGLAGGRDTQYF. CDR3 coding DNA: TGTGCCAGCAGTTACCCCGACGGACTAGCGGGGGGGAGAGATACGCAGTATTTT.

This clone was detected only once. The chain joins TRBV9 to TRBJ1-2, with 7 bases that match TRBD1. The germline V gene has CDR1 SGDLS and CDR2 YYNGEE. The CDR3 runs to 15 residues. V was clipped by 2 bases and J by 1 base; unmatched bases: 5. The CDR3 protein is CASSVGTVNNYGYTF. The CDR3 nucleotides read TGTGCCAGCAGCGTGGGGACAGTCAATAACTATGGCTACACCTTC.

The rearrangement uses TRBV9 and TRBJ1-2; tentatively, D is TRBD1 (6 bases). Per the germline V gene, CDR1 is SGDLS and CDR2 is YYNGEE. This CDR3 is built from 15 residues. Trimming shortened V by 2 bases and J by 4 bases, and 15 bases separated the two germline ends. CDR3 loop: CASSVGQTGVYGYTF. The CDR3 bases are TGTGCCAGCAGCGTCGGACAGACGGGCGTCTATGGCTACACCTTC. Full variable domain (outside the CDR3, taken from reference TRBV9 and TRBJ1-2): DSGVTQTPKHLITATGQRVTLRCSPRSGDLSVYWYQQSLDQGLQFLIQYYNGEERAKGNILERFSAQQFPDLHSELNLSSLELGDSALYFCASSVGQTGVYGYTFGSGTRLTVV.

This chain connects TRBV19 to TRBJ2-4; D is possibly TRBD1 (6 bases). Germline-derived CDR1 and CDR2 are LNHDA and SQIVND (reference sequence). The CDR3 length is 14 residues. Between the trimmed V and J ends, which lost 7 bases and 6 bases, there was a span of 16 bases. The chain's CDR3 is CASNKGTRGNIQYF. For the CDR3, the DNA is TGTGCCAGTAACAAAGGGACCAGGGGAAACATTCAGTACTTC.

The chain carries TRBV12-5 and TRBJ1-2, with D possibly matching TRBD1 (6 bases). Looked up from germline, CDR1 is LGHNT and CDR2 is FRNRAP. Trimming took off 6 bases at V and 4 bases at J, with 21 bases between the two ends. The CDR3 has 16 residues. Here the CDR3 DNA reads TGTGCTAGTGGCTGGGACATTAGATCCCCTGGCTATGGCTACACCTTC. It specifies CASGWDIRSPGYGYTF.

J is TRBJ1-6 and V is TRBV9; D not certain. V lost 0 bases and J 7 bases, leaving 14 bases between the germline ends. The CDR3 consists of 16 residues. Germline loops: CDR1 SGDLS, CDR2 YYNGEE. The CDR3 region has the DNA TGTGCCAGCAGCGTAGGAGGGCAGCTCCGGAATTCACCCCTCCACTTT. Protein: CASSVGGQLRNSPLHF. The whole variable domain, filled in from reference TRBV9 and TRBJ1-6, reads DSGVTQTPKHLITATGQRVTLRCSPRSGDLSVYWYQQSLDQGLQFLIQYYNGEERAKGNILERFSAQQFPDLHSELNLSSLELGDSALYFCASSVGGQLRNSPLHFGNGTRLTVT.

The chain uses TRBV7-2 and TRBJ2-3; TRBD2 is a possible D gene (7 bases). V was shortened by 2 bases and J by 2 bases, with 14 bases between the two germline ends. Germline V gene lookup returns CDR1 SGHTA and CDR2 FQGNSA. The CDR3 totals 16 residues. The CDR3: CASSLRRGRVTDTQYF. CDR3 nucleotide sequence: TGTGCCAGCAGCTTACGGCGGGGGCGTGTCACAGATACGCAGTATTTT.

This chain connects TRBV7-9 to TRBJ1-1, with D uncertain. Germline V gene sequence: CDR1 SEHNR, CDR2 FQNEAQ (reference sequence). This CDR3 has 14 amino acids. V lost 1 base to trimming and J lost 1 base, with 7 bases between them. The CDR3 sequence is CASSLGQSNTEAFF. CDR3 coding DNA: TGTGCCAGCAGCTTAGGGCAATCGAACACTGAAGCTTTCTTT.

CDR3 DNA: TGCGCCAGCAGCTTGGTATCAGGGGCTGATTCACCCCTCCACTTT. Protein: CASSLVSGADSPLHF. The chain employs TRBV5-1 and TRBJ1-6, with D perhaps TRBD1 (6 bases). The CDR3 runs to 15 residues. Trimming took 0 bases from V and 8 from J, leaving 12 bases between them. Germline CDR1 reads SGHRS; CDR2 reads YFSETQ.

The chain uses TRBV10-3 and TRBJ1-1; D is unclear. V lost 0 bases and J lost 4, with 6 bases in between. There are 13 residues in the CDR3. Germline CDR1 ENHRY, CDR2 SYGVKD. The CDR3 spells CAISESYSTEAFF. CDR3 nucleotides: TGTGCCATCAGTGAGTCGTACAGCACTGAAGCTTTCTTT.

V and J are TRBV27 and TRBJ1-2, with 11 bases fitting TRBD1. V lost 8 bases, J lost 4 bases, and 9 bases stayed unmatched. CDR3 size: 15 residues. Germline V gene data show CDR1 as MNHEY and CDR2 as SMNVEV (reference sequence). The CDR3 DNA reads TGTGCCAGCCGAGGGACAGGGGGGGCACTCTATGGCTACACCTTC. Amino acid sequence: CASRGTGGALYGYTF.

This clone was found a few times. This chain links TRBV11-2 with TRBJ2-1; 12 bases agree with TRBD2. This CDR3 is built from 17 residues. Trimming at V came to 5 bases and at J to 5 bases, leaving 10 bases not matched to a gene. The V gene's germline CDR1 is SGHAT and CDR2 FQNNGV. This chain's CDR3 is CASSPGLAGILDNEQFF. Here the CDR3 DNA reads TGTGCCAGCAGCCCCGGACTAGCGGGGATCCTAGACAATGAGCAGTTCTTC.

The CDR3 protein is CASSALQGGITEAFF. CDR3 nucleotide sequence: TGTGCCAGCAGTGCCCTACAGGGGGGGATCACTGAAGCTTTCTTT. The J gene is TRBJ1-1, the V gene TRBV27; 8 nucleotides align to TRBD1. The CDR3 consists of 15 residues. Germline CDR1 and CDR2: MNHEY and SMNVEV (reference sequence). The V and J ends lost 5 bases and 4 bases, in that order; junction bases with no gene match: 9.

This clone turned up a few times. The V and J genes are TRBV7-9 and TRBJ1-2; 7 nucleotides agree with TRBD1. The trim removed 6 bases at V and 5 bases at J, leaving 15 bases unmatched. The V gene's germline CDR1 is SEHNR and CDR2 FQNEAQ (reference sequence). The length of the CDR3 is 16 residues. The CDR3 sequence: CASSSTPPSTGYGYTF. The CDR3 nucleotides are TGTGCCAGCAGTTCCACCCCTCCTTCGACAGGGTATGGCTACACCTTC.

This clone is a singleton in its sample. V and J are TRBV7-9 and TRBJ1-1; 7 bases agree with TRBD1. CDR1 and CDR2 from the germline V gene are SEHNR and FQNEAQ (reference sequence). The junction had 11 bases not matched to a gene; V was cut back by 5 bases and J by 5 bases. This CDR3 region has 15 residues. CDR3 in amino acids: CASSPRTGEGTEAFF. Written as DNA, the CDR3 is TGTGCCAGCAGCCCAAGGACAGGCGAAGGGACTGAAGCTTTCTTT. The complete variable domain, with remaining parts taken from reference TRBV7-9 and TRBJ1-1, reads DTGVSQNPRHKITKRGQNVTFRCDPISEHNRLYWYRQTLGQGPEFLTYFQNEAQLEKSRLLSDRFSAERPKGSFSTLEIQRTEQGDSAMYLCASSPRTGEGTEAFFGQGTRLTVV.

The gene calls are TRBV13 and TRBJ1-4; D call uncertain. This CDR3 spans 15 amino acids. Germline V gives CDR1 PRHDT, CDR2 FYEKMQ (reference sequence). V was pared by 4 bases and J by 12 bases, with 21 bases between. The CDR3 nucleotides are TGTGCCAGCAGCTCAAACAGTGGGCGCGGGGAAGAACTGTTTTTT. It encodes CASSSNSGRGEELFF.

The chain carries TRBV19 and TRBJ2-7; D not certain. The CDR3 has 13 amino acids. V was shortened by 3 bases and J by 2 bases, with 8 bases between the two germline ends. CDR1 is LNHDA and CDR2 is SQIVND in the germline V gene (reference sequence). This chain's CDR3 is CASSIRVTYEQYF. DNA for the CDR3: TGTGCCAGTAGTATCCGGGTCACCTACGAGCAGTACTTC.

The chain uses TRBV19 and TRBJ1-1; 9 nucleotides line up with TRBD1. The CDR3 has 18 residues. CDR1 and CDR2 from the germline V gene are LNHDA and SQIVND (reference sequence). V dropped 7 bases and J dropped 0; count of bases not matched to a gene: 15. This CDR3 is CASTGTGQSMPLNTEAFF. CDR3 nucleotides: TGTGCCAGTACAGGGACAGGGCAATCCATGCCCTTGAACACTGAAGCTTTCTTT.

The genes are TRBV6-5 and TRBJ1-2; 10 nucleotides align to TRBD1. The CDR3 is 15 amino acids. The V gene's germline CDR1 is MNHEY and CDR2 SVGAGI. The V gene end was trimmed by 6 bases and the J gene end by 0 bases; junction bases not matched to a gene: 4. The CDR3 DNA follows: TGTGCCAGCAGGGCAGGACAGGGGGCTAACTATGGCTACACCTTC. It translates to CASRAGQGANYGYTF.

The V and J genes are TRBV7-6 and TRBJ2-2, with D maybe TRBD2 (5 bases). The germline CDR1 and CDR2 sequences are SGHVS and FNYEAQ. The CDR3 length is 13 residues. The V end was cut by 8 bases, the J end by 2 bases, with 9 bases between. The CDR3 DNA reads as TGTGCCAGCGGGCGGGCAAACACCGGGGAGCTGTTTTTT. It specifies CASGRANTGELFF.

V usage is TRBV19 and J usage is TRBJ1-2, with 9 bases identical to TRBD1. V gave up 4 bases and J gave up 8 bases; unmatched junction bases: 5. Germline CDR1 is LNHDA and CDR2 is SQIVND (reference sequence). The CDR3 loop spans 13 amino acids. CDR3 DNA sequence: TGTGCCAGTAGTACGAACAGGGGGCAAGGCTACACCTTC. Its translation is CASSTNRGQGYTF.